Described below is a single TCR beta chain sequence and its context. At one boundary the junction diverges from the germline segment, which might be a read error. This CDR3 is built from 16 residues. Germline V lookup: CDR1 SSHAT, CDR2 FNYEAQ (reference sequence). This sample is drawn from a study of control samples from healthy donors and cancer patients. Assay: immunoSEQ multiplex PCR; the TCRdb copy retains only in-frame clones and omits some. The sample contains about 75,000 clones, roughly 82% of which appear only once. This sequence was found in a man aged 45 to 65 in good health. The sequencing input was blood. This chain connects TRBV7-7 to TRBJ2-5; TRBD2 matches at 16 bases. The CDR3 sequence is CAGSTGLAGGRETQYF. Here the CDR3 DNA reads TGTGCCGGCAGCACGGGACTAGCGGGAGGGAGGGAGACCCAGTACTTC.